Described below is a single T cell receptor (beta chain) sequence and its context. This clonotype was seen at least ten times. Its specific antigen is unknown. No per-base quality is available; no much larger clone lies one base away. Clipping removes 4 bases from V and 10 bases from J, with 18 as the unmatched junction base count. The CDR1 and CDR2 encoded by the germline V gene are ENHRY and SYGVKD. From its cysteine to its phenylalanine, the CDR3 spans 16 amino acids. Here the CDR3 DNA is all that survives: 48 bases in frame from base 1. The sample belongs to a study of T cells in Graves' hyperthyroidism and ophthalmopathy (dated by TCRdb to between 2018 and 2020). Some background on the complete study: Peripheral blood was collected at initial diagnosis, before any treatment. A discovery cohort of about 95 patients, 43 with Graves' ophthalmopathy and 55 to 65 with stable Graves' hyperthyroidism, was used to find distinguishing TCR V-J signatures. Prospective prediction of ophthalmopathy was tested in an independent validation cohort consisting of some 19 hyperthyroidism patients and some 17 patients who later progressed to ophthalmopathy. The 100 discovery patients were randomly split 7:3 into training and test sets. The study also compared thyroid tissue and blood T-cell repertoires from several Graves' hyperthyroidism patients. Once sampling was done, hyperthyroidism patients were given methimazole at a starting dose of 30 mg daily, whereas ophthalmopathy patients were given high-dose intravenous methylprednisolone. TCR Vbeta CDR3 sequencing of some 140 peripheral blood samples (43 ophthalmopathy, 75 or so hyperthyroidism and approximately 17 progressor patients) is reported in the paper.

The TCR beta CDR3 regions were amplified from RNA transcripts. The TCR CDR3 was subjected to a first round of RT-PCR using the HTBI primer set and the Qiagen OneStep RT-PCR kit. Libraries were constructed in a second round of multiplex PCR, after which size selection and purification were performed. Libraries were sequenced paired-end with 100 bp reads on an Illumina HiSeq2000. The authors' analysis ran thus. SOAPnuke was used to process the raw data, with reads discarded if the reads contained adapters or uncalled bases, had a mean Phred below 15, or lacked an exact constant-primer or identifier match. High-quality paired reads were merged using COPE v1.2.5, and each unique nucleotide sequence was defined as a clonotype. MiTCR v1.1 was used to align the clonotypes against IMGT TRBV, TRBD and TRBJ reference segments. The analysis included only V-J combinations with a frequency above 0.0001, which together covered more than 98% of the repertoires. A TCS score was defined as the ratio between F50 (clonal expansion) and ExV (chaos), using BLOSUM62-based TCRdist between CDR3 peptides within each V-J. Welch's t-statistics and random forest reduced around 510 V-J features to about 12, which were used in a naive Bayes classifier (R e1071). TCRdb reprocessed the public reads (quality trimming at Q25 with fastp, clone calling with MiXCR) and kept in-frame beta chains. Rows with one shared CDR3 protein collapse into an entry with the most common genes and DNA. For this entry, the V and J calls and clone size follow TCRdb and not the study's own pipeline. Here the sample has a few hundred thousand distinct CDR3 sequences; about 14% occur a single time. The ten top clones hold about 20% of the sample.

In the ophthalmopathy patients, disease was moderately to severely active, with a Clinical Activity Score of 3 or more, a NOSPECS grade of 4 or more, and a duration of less than 3 months. The study excluded patients with uncontrolled infections, other autoimmune diseases, pregnancy or lactation. Diagnoses were based on clinical symptoms, serum thyroxine and TRAb, thyroid ultrasound and orbital computed tomography. PBMCs were separated from roughly 9.3 ml of fresh peripheral blood using Ficoll-Paque density gradient centrifugation. Total RNA was extracted with Trizol reagent, and quality was checked on an Agilent 2100 Bioanalyzer. On the study overall, not on this receptor specifically: Most expanded thyroid clonotypes (frequency above 0.001) were also detected in blood, suggesting blood repertoires may reflect thyroid immune responses. During validation, the model predicted progression to ophthalmopathy a median of around 6 months ahead of onset, with almost 71% sensitivity and under 85% specificity. Ophthalmopathy was separated from stable hyperthyroidism by a 13 V-J signature model, with 85% to 90% sensitivity and 81% to 82% specificity obtained in cross-validation and 80%/75% obtained in testing. No statistical method was used to fix the sample size in advance, and group allocation was not hidden from the investigators.

The clonotype originates from a woman aged 25 to 45 with Graves' ophthalmopathy. The sequencing sample was made of blood. This receptor chain uses TRBV10-3 and TRBJ1-1; 7 bases in between match TRBD1. The nucleotides read TGTGCCATCAGTGCCCCTGAGACAGGGCCCCCGACCGGAGCTTTCTTT. Its protein is CAISAPETGPPTGAFF.